This paragraph covers one T cell receptor beta chain sequence. The antigen is not known. V gave up 4 bases and J gave up 4 bases, with 8 bases separating them. The CDR3 is 13 amino acids. CDR1 is MGHDK and CDR2 is SYGVNS in the germline V gene. The data belong to a study of T cell repertoires in urothelial bladder cancer. Study-wide results and limits: A single clone reached 1.5% to 2.5% in benign versus up to 17% in carcinoma.

The table came from immunoSEQ multiplex PCR; TCRdb's copy has only in-frame clones and leaves some out. The sample holds 2,200 or so clones, approximately 76% seen once. The sequencing input was tumor-infiltrating cells from bladder cancer. This chain connects TRBV25-1 to TRBJ1-3; the D is unclear. The receptor was derived from a human donor with urothelial carcinoma. The CDR3 protein is CASSAPGGNTIYF. DNA for the CDR3: TGTGCCAGCAGTGCCCCCGGCGGAAACACCATATATTTT.